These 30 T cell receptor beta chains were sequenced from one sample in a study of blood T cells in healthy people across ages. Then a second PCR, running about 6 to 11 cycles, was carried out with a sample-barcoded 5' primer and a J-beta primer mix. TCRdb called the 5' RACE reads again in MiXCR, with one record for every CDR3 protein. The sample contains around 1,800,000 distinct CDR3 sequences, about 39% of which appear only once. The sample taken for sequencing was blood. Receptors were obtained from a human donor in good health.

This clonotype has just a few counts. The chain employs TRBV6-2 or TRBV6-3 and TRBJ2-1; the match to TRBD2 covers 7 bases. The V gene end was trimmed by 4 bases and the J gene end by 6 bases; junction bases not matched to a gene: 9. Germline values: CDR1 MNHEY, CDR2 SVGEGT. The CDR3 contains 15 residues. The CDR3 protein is CASSLDTPGGNEQFF. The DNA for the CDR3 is TGTGCCAGCAGTTTGGACACACCGGGGGGCAATGAGCAGTTCTTC.

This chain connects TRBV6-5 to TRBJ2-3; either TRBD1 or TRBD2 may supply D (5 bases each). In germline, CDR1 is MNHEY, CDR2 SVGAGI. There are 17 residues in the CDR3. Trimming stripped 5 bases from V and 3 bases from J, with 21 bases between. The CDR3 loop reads CASSISPGTGYTDTQYF. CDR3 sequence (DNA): TGTGCCAGCAGTATATCGCCTGGGACGGGATATACAGATACGCAGTATTTT.

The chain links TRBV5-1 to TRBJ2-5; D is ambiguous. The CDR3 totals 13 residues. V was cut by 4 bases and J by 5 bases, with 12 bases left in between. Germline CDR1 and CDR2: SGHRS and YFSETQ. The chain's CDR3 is CASSPDPVETQYF. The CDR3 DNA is TGCGCCAGCAGCCCTGACCCCGTTGAGACCCAGTACTTC. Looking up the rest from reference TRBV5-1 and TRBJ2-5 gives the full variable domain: KAGVTQTPRYLIKTRGQQVTLSCSPISGHRSVSWYQQTPGQGLQFLFEYFSETQRNKGNFPGRFSGRQFSNSRSEMNVSTLELGDSALYLCASSPDPVETQYFGPGTRLLVL.

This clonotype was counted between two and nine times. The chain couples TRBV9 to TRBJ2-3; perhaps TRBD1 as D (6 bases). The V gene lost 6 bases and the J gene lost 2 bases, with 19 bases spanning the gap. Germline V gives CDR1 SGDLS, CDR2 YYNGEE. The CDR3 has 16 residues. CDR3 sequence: CASTFRDIANTDTQYF. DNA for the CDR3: TGTGCCAGCACATTCCGGGACATTGCCAACACAGATACGCAGTATTTT.

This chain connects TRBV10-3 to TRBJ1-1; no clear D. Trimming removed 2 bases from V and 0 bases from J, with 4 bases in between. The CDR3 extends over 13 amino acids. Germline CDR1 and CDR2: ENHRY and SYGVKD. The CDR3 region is CAISEVLNTEAFF. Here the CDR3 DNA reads TGTGCCATCAGTGAGGTTCTGAACACTGAAGCTTTCTTT.

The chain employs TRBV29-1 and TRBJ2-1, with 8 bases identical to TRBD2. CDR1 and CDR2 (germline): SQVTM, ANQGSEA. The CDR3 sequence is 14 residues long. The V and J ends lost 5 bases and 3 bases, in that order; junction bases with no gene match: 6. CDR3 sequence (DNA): TGCAGCGTTCCTCGGGGGGGGAACTACAATGAGCAGTTCTTC. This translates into CSVPRGGNYNEQFF.

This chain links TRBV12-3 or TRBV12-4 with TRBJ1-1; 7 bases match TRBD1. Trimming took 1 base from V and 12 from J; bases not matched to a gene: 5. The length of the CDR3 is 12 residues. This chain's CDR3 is CASSLGTGKSFF. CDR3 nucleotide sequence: TGTGCCAGCAGTTTAGGGACAGGCAAATCTTTCTTT.

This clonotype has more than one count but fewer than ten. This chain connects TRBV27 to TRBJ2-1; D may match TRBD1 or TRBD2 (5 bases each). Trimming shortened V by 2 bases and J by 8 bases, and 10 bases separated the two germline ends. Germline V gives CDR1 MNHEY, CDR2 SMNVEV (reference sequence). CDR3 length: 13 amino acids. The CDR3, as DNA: TGTGCCAGCAGTTTAAGTCGGGGCCATGAGCAGTTCTTC. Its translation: CASSLSRGHEQFF.

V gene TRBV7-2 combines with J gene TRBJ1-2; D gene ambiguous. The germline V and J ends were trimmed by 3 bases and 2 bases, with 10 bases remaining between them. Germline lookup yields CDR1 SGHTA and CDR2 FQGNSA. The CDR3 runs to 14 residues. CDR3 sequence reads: CASSFDGRNYGYTF. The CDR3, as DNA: TGTGCCAGCAGCTTTGACGGAAGAAACTATGGCTACACCTTC.

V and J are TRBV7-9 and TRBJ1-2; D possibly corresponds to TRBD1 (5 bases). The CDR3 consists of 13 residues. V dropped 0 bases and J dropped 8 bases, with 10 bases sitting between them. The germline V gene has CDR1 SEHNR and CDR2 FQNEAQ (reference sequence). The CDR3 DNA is TGTGCCAGCAGCTTAGCGGGGGAAGAAGGCTACACCTTC. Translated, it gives CASSLAGEEGYTF.

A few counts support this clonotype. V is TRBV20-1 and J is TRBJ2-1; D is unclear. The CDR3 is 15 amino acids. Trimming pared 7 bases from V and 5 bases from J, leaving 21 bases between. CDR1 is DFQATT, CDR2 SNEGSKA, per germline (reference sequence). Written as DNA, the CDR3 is TGCAGTGGGAGCTCCTGGGGAATGGGTGACAATGAGCAGTTCTTC. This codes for CSGSSWGMGDNEQFF.

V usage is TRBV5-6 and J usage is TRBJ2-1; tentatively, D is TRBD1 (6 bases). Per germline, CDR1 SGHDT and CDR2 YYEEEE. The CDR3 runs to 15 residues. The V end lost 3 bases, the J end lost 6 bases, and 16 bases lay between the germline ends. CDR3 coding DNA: TGTGCCAGCAGCTGGGGACAAGGGATACTCAATGAGCAGTTCTTC. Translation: CASSWGQGILNEQFF.

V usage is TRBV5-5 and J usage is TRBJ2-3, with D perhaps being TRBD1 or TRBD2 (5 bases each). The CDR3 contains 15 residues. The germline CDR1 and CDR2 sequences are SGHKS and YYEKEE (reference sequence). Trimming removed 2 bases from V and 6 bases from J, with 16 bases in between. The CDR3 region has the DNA TGTGCCAGCAGCTTAGAAGGGGACCTTGGGGATACGCAGTATTTT. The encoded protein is CASSLEGDLGDTQYF. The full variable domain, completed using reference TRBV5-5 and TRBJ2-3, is DAGVTQSPTHLIKTRGQQVTLRCSPISGHKSVSWYQQVLGQGPQFIFQYYEKEERGRGNFPDRFSARQFPNYSSELNVNALLLGDSALYLCASSLEGDLGDTQYFGPGTRLTVL.

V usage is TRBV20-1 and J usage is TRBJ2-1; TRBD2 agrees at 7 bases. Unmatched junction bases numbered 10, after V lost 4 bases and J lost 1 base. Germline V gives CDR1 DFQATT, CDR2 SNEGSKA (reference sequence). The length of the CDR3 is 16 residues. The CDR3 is CSATRTRSRSYNEQFF. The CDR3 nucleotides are TGCAGTGCTACTAGGACTAGAAGTCGATCCTACAATGAGCAGTTCTTC.

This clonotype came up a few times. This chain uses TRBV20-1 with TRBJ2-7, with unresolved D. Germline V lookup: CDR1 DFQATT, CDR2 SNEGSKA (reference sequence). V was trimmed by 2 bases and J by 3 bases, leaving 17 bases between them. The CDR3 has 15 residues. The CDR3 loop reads CSARLPSSPNYEQYF. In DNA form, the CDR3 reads TGCAGTGCTAGATTGCCTTCGTCTCCCAACTACGAGCAGTACTTC.

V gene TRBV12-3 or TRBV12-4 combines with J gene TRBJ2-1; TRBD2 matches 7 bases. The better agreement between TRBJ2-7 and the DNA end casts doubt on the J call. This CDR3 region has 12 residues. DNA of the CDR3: TGTGCCAGCAGTGGGGACTACAATGAGCAGTACTTC. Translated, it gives CASSGDYNEQYF.

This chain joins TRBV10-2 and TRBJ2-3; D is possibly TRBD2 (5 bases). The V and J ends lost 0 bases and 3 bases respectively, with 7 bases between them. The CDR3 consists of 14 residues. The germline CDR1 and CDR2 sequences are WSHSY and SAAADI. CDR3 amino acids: CASSESGETDTQYF. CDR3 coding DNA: TGCGCCAGCAGTGAGTCTGGGGAGACAGATACGCAGTATTTT.

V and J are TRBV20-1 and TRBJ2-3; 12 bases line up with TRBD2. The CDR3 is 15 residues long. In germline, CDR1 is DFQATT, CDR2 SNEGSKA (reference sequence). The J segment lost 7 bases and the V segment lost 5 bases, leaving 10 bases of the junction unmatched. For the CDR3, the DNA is TGCAGTGCTGTCCCCGGGACTAGCGGGCCCAATACGCAGTATTTT. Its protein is CSAVPGTSGPNTQYF.

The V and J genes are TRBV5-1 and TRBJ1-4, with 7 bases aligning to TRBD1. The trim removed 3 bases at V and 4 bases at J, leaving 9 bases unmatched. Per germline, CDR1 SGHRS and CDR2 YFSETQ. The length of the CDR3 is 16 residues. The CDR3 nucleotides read TGCGCCAGCAGCTCGTACGACAGGGAACATAATGAAAAACTGTTTTTT. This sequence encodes CASSSYDREHNEKLFF.

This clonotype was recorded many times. The CDR3 DNA reads as TGTGCCAGCAGTCCACGCGCCGGTGGATACGAGCAGTACTTC. It translates to CASSPRAGGYEQYF. The chain couples TRBV27 to TRBJ2-7; D remains ambiguous. Looked up from germline, CDR1 is MNHEY and CDR2 is SMNVEV (reference sequence). The CDR3 totals 14 residues. V was shortened by 5 bases and J by 4 bases, with 15 bases between the two germline ends.

The CDR3 coding sequence is TGCGCCAGCAGCCAAGATACGGGGGACACAGATACGCAGTATTTT. Its translation is CASSQDTGDTDTQYF. The chain links TRBV4-3 to TRBJ2-3, with D tentatively TRBD2 (6 bases). V gave up 0 bases and J gave up 2 bases, with 9 bases separating them. This CDR3 contains 15 residues. Germline V CDR1 and CDR2: LGHNA, YSLEER.

This chain's CDR3 is CSVEDVNKGDGYTF. CDR3 in DNA: TGCAGCGTTGAAGATGTAAACAAGGGGGATGGCTACACCTTC. V gene TRBV29-1 combines with J gene TRBJ1-2; D may be TRBD1 (6 bases). CDR3 length: 14 residues. Trimming left V 0 bases short and J 6 bases short, with 14 bases between. The germline CDR1 and CDR2 sequences are SQVTM and ANQGSEA.

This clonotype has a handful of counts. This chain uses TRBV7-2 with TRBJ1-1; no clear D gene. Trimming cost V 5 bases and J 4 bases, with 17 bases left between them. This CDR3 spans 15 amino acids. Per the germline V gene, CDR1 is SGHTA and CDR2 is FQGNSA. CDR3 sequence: CASSLFSSTTTEAFF. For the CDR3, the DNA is TGTGCCAGCAGCCTCTTCTCCTCCACGACCACTGAAGCTTTCTTT.

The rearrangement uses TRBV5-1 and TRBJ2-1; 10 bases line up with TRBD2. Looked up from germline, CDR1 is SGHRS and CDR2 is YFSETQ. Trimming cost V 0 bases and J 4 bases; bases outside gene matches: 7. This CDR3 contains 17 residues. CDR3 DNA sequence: TGCGCCAGCAGCTTGGTCCCTAGCGGGGGTGGATACAATGAGCAGTTCTTC. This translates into CASSLVPSGGGYNEQFF.

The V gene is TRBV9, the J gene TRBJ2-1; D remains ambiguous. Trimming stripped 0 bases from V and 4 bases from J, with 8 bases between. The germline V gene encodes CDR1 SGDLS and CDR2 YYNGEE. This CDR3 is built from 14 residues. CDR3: CASSVGAQYNEQFF. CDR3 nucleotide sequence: TGTGCCAGCAGCGTAGGAGCACAGTACAATGAGCAGTTCTTC.

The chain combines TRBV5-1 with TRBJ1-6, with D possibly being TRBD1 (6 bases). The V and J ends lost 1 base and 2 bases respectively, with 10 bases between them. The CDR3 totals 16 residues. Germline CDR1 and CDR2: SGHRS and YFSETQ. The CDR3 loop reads CASSLWGPTYNSPLHF. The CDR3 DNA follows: TGCGCCAGCAGCTTGTGGGGGCCTACCTATAATTCACCCCTCCACTTT.

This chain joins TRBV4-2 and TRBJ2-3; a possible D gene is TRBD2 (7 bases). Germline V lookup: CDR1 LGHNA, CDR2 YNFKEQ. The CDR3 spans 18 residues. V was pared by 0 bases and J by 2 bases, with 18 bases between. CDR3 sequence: CASSQDPPPGGYTDTQYF. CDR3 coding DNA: TGTGCCAGCAGCCAAGATCCCCCCCCGGGGGGCTACACAGATACGCAGTATTTT.

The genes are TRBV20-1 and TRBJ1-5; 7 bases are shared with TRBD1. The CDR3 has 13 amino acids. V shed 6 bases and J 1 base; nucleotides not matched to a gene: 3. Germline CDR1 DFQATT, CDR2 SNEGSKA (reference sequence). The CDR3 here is CSAGTVSNQPQHF. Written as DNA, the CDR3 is TGCAGTGCGGGGACAGTAAGCAATCAGCCCCAGCATTTT.

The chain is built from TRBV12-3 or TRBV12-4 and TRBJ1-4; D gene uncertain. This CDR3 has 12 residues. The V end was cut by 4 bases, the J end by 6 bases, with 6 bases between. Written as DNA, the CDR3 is TGTGCCAGCAGTTCCGGCGATGAAAAACTGTTTTTT. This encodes CASSSGDEKLFF.

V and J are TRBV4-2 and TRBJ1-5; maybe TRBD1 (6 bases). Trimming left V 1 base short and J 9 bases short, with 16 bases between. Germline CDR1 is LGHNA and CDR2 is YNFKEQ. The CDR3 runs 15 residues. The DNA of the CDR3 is TGTGCCAGCAGCCAAGCCTCCGGGAGGGGGACGCCCCAGCATTTT. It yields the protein CASSQASGRGTPQHF.